A single sample is the source of the 26 T cell receptor beta chains below, sequenced in a study of cytomegalovirus exposure and HLA in healthy donors. PCR used 60 Vbeta primers and 13 Jbeta primers. The method was immunoSEQ multiplex PCR; TCRdb's version includes in-frame clones alone and lacks a portion of them. This table holds 100,000 to 150,000 clones, around 80% found once. Source material: PBMCs. Every receptor here comes from a female donor in good health and CMV-seropositive.

This chain uses TRBV29-1 with TRBJ1-5, with D possibly being TRBD1 (6 bases). The CDR3 length is 14 residues. V dropped 4 bases and J dropped 1 base, with 11 bases sitting between them. Germline lookup yields CDR1 SQVTM and CDR2 ANQGSEA. The CDR3 DNA sequence: TGCAGCGTTGGCTCAGGGGCGAGCAATCAGCCCCAGCATTTT. Translated, it gives CSVGSGASNQPQHF.

CDR3 in DNA: TGTGCCAGCAGTGAAGGCGGTCTTGGGTCTGGGGCCAACGTCCTGACTTTC. Amino acid sequence: CASSEGGLGSGANVLTF. The gene calls are TRBV6-1 and TRBJ2-6; D is uncertain. V lost 1 base to trimming and J lost 1 base, with 11 bases between them. Germline loops: CDR1 MNHNS, CDR2 SASEGT. The CDR3 is 17 residues long.

This chain links TRBV28 with TRBJ1-6; TRBD1 is a possible D gene (5 bases). Germline-derived CDR1 and CDR2 are MDHEN and SYDVKM. There are 13 residues in the CDR3. V lost 5 bases and J lost 8, with 10 bases in between. The CDR3 is CASSRQLDSPLHF. DNA of the CDR3: TGTGCCAGCAGTCGACAGTTAGATTCACCCCTCCACTTT.

This CDR3 is CASHRWTGGNEKLFF. In nucleotides, the CDR3 is TGTGCCAGCCATCGCTGGACAGGGGGTAATGAAAAACTGTTTTTT. The genes are TRBV6-1 and TRBJ1-4; the match to TRBD1 covers 10 bases. The germline gives CDR1 MNHNS, CDR2 SASEGT. The CDR3 covers 15 residues. Trimming cost V 8 bases and J 4 bases; bases outside gene matches: 7.

The rearrangement links TRBV7-9 to TRBJ1-4; 7 nucleotides line up with TRBD1. Trimming at V came to 6 bases and at J to 8 bases, leaving 6 bases not matched to a gene. In germline, CDR1 is SEHNR, CDR2 FQNEAQ (reference sequence). The CDR3 contains 13 residues. The CDR3 nucleotides read TGTGCCAGCAGTGAGGGGGCCTGGGAAAAACTGTTTTTT. It translates to CASSEGAWEKLFF.

The genes are TRBV2 and TRBJ2-4; D is unclear. The germline CDR1 and CDR2 sequences are SNHLY and FYNNEI. This CDR3 contains 12 residues. V was pared by 8 bases and J by 3 bases, with 8 bases between. The CDR3 DNA reads as TGTGCCAGCCAGGAAAACAAAAACATTCAGTACTTC. Protein sequence: CASQENKNIQYF.

This chain uses TRBV6-4 with TRBJ1-1, with 8 bases identical to TRBD1. Per the germline V gene, CDR1 is MRHNA and CDR2 is SNTAGT. The CDR3 consists of 13 residues. The V gene end was trimmed by 2 bases and the J gene end by 10 bases; junction bases not matched to a gene: 6. This chain's CDR3 is CASSDRQGAAAFF. In nucleotides, the CDR3 is TGTGCCAGCAGTGACAGGCAGGGGGCGGCAGCTTTCTTT.

The rearrangement links TRBV7-6 to TRBJ2-5; TRBD2 matches at 8 bases. With V trimmed by 1 base and J by 3 bases, 4 bases remained unmatched. The CDR3 is made up of 15 amino acids. Germline CDR1 is SGHVS and CDR2 is FNYEAQ. CDR3 bases: TGTGCCAGCAGCTTAGGCGGGGGGCGGGAAGAGACCCAGTACTTC. Protein product: CASSLGGGREETQYF.

V is TRBV4-1 and J is TRBJ2-2; 13 positions match TRBD2. With V trimmed by 0 bases and J by 9 bases, 10 bases remained unmatched. Germline-derived CDR1 and CDR2 are MGHRA and YSYEKL. The CDR3 is made up of 18 amino acids. CDR3 residues: CASSQDPQLAGGLRELFF. The CDR3 coding sequence is TGCGCCAGCAGCCAAGACCCCCAACTAGCGGGGGGGCTAAGGGAGCTGTTTTTT.

The chain links TRBV5-6 to TRBJ2-4; D remains unclear. The CDR3 is made up of 14 amino acids. Germline V lookup: CDR1 SGHDT, CDR2 YYEEEE. Trimming cost V 1 base and J 2 bases, with 7 bases left between them. The chain's CDR3 is CASSLSVTKNIQYF. The DNA of the CDR3 is TGTGCCAGCAGCTTGTCGGTTACCAAAAACATTCAGTACTTC.

This clone was picked up one time. This chain uses TRBV18 with TRBJ2-1; 10 bases are a match to TRBD2. The CDR3 totals 16 residues. The J segment lost 4 bases and the V segment lost 4 bases, leaving 7 bases of the junction unmatched. CDR1 is KGHSH and CDR2 is LQKENI in the germline V gene. Here the CDR3 reads CASSRASGGPYNEQFF. In DNA form, the CDR3 reads TGTGCCAGCTCACGGGCTAGCGGGGGCCCATACAATGAGCAGTTCTTC.

The gene calls are TRBV9 and TRBJ2-5, with D unresolved. Germline CDR1 and CDR2: SGDLS and YYNGEE. There are 14 residues in the CDR3. The V gene lost 0 bases and the J gene lost 5 bases, with 11 bases spanning the gap. CDR3 bases: TGTGCCAGCAGCGTAGTTCCGGCGGCGGAGACCCAGTACTTC. Translation: CASSVVPAAETQYF.

This clone occurred a few times. The chain links TRBV7-2 to TRBJ1-6, with D perhaps TRBD1 (5 bases). Trimming shortened V by 4 bases and J by 10 bases, and 17 bases separated the two germline ends. CDR1 is SGHTA, CDR2 FQGNSA, per germline. The CDR3 extends over 15 amino acids. The CDR3 loop is CASSSTGVNRSPLHF. CDR3 in DNA: TGTGCCAGCAGCTCCACGGGGGTAAACAGGTCACCCCTCCACTTT.

J is TRBJ2-1 and V is TRBV2; D is perhaps TRBD1 (5 bases). The CDR3 extends over 11 amino acids. Trimming removed 5 bases from V and 10 bases from J, with 9 bases in between. Germline-derived CDR1 and CDR2 are SNHLY and FYNNEI. The CDR3 nucleotides are TGTGCCAGCAGTACAAGGGGCGAGCAGTTCTTC. Protein: CASSTRGEQFF.

The CDR3 spells CASRGTGGHTEAFF. The CDR3 DNA sequence: TGTGCCAGTAGAGGGACAGGTGGACACACTGAAGCTTTCTTT. The J gene is TRBJ1-1, the V gene TRBV19; TRBD1 agrees at 8 bases. The V and J ends lost 6 bases and 3 bases, in that order; junction bases with no gene match: 6. This CDR3 spans 14 amino acids. The germline CDR1 and CDR2 sequences are LNHDA and SQIVND (reference sequence).

CDR3 sequence (DNA): TGCATCACGGGACAGAATGATTATGGCTACACCTTC. Translation: CITGQNDYGYTF. The V gene is TRBV29-1, the J gene TRBJ1-2; 7 nucleotides match TRBD1. The germline gives CDR1 SQVTM, CDR2 ANQGSEA. The CDR3 consists of 12 residues.

The chain employs TRBV7-2 and TRBJ1-1; D perhaps matches TRBD1 (6 bases). The CDR3 totals 15 residues. Trimming shortened V by 1 base and J by 1 base, and 10 bases separated the two germline ends. The V gene's germline CDR1 is SGHTA and CDR2 FQGNSA. CDR3 bases: TGTGCCAGCAGCTTAGTGGGAGGGGGGAACACTGAAGCTTTCTTT. This sequence encodes CASSLVGGGNTEAFF.

This chain links TRBV4-2 with TRBJ2-7; TRBD2 matches at 12 bases. Per germline, CDR1 LGHNA and CDR2 YNFKEQ. The CDR3 covers 18 residues. Losses at the gene ends were 4 bases for V and 4 bases for J; bases not matched to a gene: 14. CDR3 residues: CASSPTRLAGAPDYEQYF. DNA for the CDR3: TGTGCCAGCAGCCCCACGAGACTAGCGGGGGCCCCTGATTACGAGCAGTACTTC.

The chain recombines TRBV11-2 with TRBJ2-1; no firm D call. Germline CDR1 is SGHAT and CDR2 is FQNNGV. The CDR3 sequence is 12 residues long. V lost 1 base and J 7 bases, leaving 5 bases between the germline ends. In DNA, the CDR3 is TGTGCCAGCAGCTTAGCGAGGAATGAGCAGTTCTTC. It specifies CASSLARNEQFF.

This rearrangement joins TRBV6-5 to TRBJ2-7; D remains ambiguous. V was shortened by 5 bases and J by 3 bases, with 17 bases between the two germline ends. This CDR3 is built from 15 residues. CDR1 MNHEY and CDR2 SVGAGI come from the germline V gene. As DNA, the CDR3 is TGTGCCAGCAGTCCCCCGGGTTCCTTTTACTACGAGCAGTACTTC. This codes for CASSPPGSFYYEQYF.

This clone was seen once. The V gene is TRBV28, the J gene TRBJ1-1; unclear D gene. The CDR3 extends over 15 amino acids. V lost 5 bases to trimming and J lost 2 bases, with 15 bases between them. The germline CDR1 and CDR2 sequences are MDHEN and SYDVKM. CDR3: CASSIRPGFNTEAFF. The CDR3 DNA reads TGTGCCAGCAGTATCAGACCAGGTTTCAACACTGAAGCTTTCTTT.

The CDR3 sequence is CASSLAAVTGELFF. As DNA, the CDR3 is TGTGCCAGCAGTTTAGCGGCGGTCACCGGGGAGCTGTTTTTT. This sequence joins TRBV27 and TRBJ2-2; D call uncertain. This CDR3 region has 14 residues. The V gene lost 2 bases and the J gene lost 4 bases, with 8 bases spanning the gap. In germline, CDR1 is MNHEY, CDR2 SMNVEV (reference sequence).

This clone appeared a few times. The chain combines TRBV6-5 with TRBJ1-5, with 9 positions matching TRBD1. The V gene end was trimmed by 0 bases and the J gene end by 6 bases; junction bases not matched to a gene: 6. The germline CDR1 and CDR2 sequences are MNHEY and SVGAGI. The CDR3 runs to 16 residues. Here the CDR3 reads CASSYSSSTGGQPQHF. The CDR3 DNA is TGTGCCAGCAGTTACTCGAGTTCGACAGGGGGTCAGCCCCAGCATTTT.

The V gene is TRBV7-3, the J gene TRBJ2-5; tentatively, D is TRBD2 (6 bases). The CDR3 length is 13 residues. The V gene's germline CDR1 is SGHTA and CDR2 FQGTGA. V lost 5 bases, J lost 2 bases, and 9 bases lay in between. The DNA of the CDR3 is TGTGCCAGCAGCGTGGACTATCAAGAGACCCAGTACTTC. As protein: CASSVDYQETQYF.

The chain couples TRBV5-6 to TRBJ1-2, with a possible D match to TRBD1 (5 bases). V lost 0 bases and J 4 bases, leaving 10 bases between the germline ends. There are 14 residues in the CDR3. In germline, CDR1 is SGHDT, CDR2 YYEEEE. CDR3 in DNA: TGTGCCAGCAGCTTGGGCAGGGTTGGCTATGGCTACACCTTC. Translation: CASSLGRVGYGYTF.

The chain links TRBV27 to TRBJ1-6, with D possibly matching TRBD1 (5 bases). The ends were cut back, 2 bases at V and 7 bases at J, with 12 bases in the middle. CDR1 is MNHEY and CDR2 is SMNVEV in the germline V gene (reference sequence). The CDR3 contains 15 residues. CDR3 region: CASSLLTGGNSPLHF. CDR3 coding DNA: TGTGCCAGCAGTTTACTAACCGGGGGAAATTCACCCCTCCACTTT.